A selection of T cell receptor beta chains follows, all from one sample in a study of glioma-infiltrating T cells. TCRdb re-called the multiplex PCR reads through MiXCR, storing one row per CDR3 protein. The repertoire holds about 380,000 distinct CDR3 sequences, with around 45% as singletons. Sequencing was done on a sample of glioma tissue, nonneoplastic brain tissue, or PBMCs (not recorded which). These receptors were obtained from a human donor with low-grade glioma or glioblastoma, undergoing nonglioma brain surgery, or in good health (not recorded which). Both conserved end residues are part of each CDR3. Each record gives: J gene, clone size, D gene, V gene, CDR3 DNA, CDR3 protein. D genes are given only for firm matches. Clone size is shown for a subset of rows, as once, few, many or a class of expanded clone.

j_gene: TRBJ2-6
abundance: once
d_gene: TRBD1
v_gene: TRBV6-5
CDR3nt: TGTGCCAGCAGTTCAAACCGGGACAGGGGGCTGGTTGGGGCCAACGTCCTGACTTTC
CDR3aa: CASSSNRDRGLVGANVLTF

j_gene: TRBJ2-7
abundance: many
d_gene: TRBD2
v_gene: TRBV6-1
CDR3nt: TGTGCCAGCAGGATGCCAGCGGGAGAAGAGCAGTACTTC
CDR3aa: CASRMPAGEEQYF

j_gene: TRBJ2-7
abundance: .
d_gene: .
v_gene: TRBV20-1
CDR3nt: TGCAGTCCGACCGGGACGGCGGGACCTTACGAGCAGTACTTC
CDR3aa: CSPTGTAGPYEQYF

j_gene: TRBJ2-3
abundance: many
d_gene: TRBD2
v_gene: TRBV20-1
CDR3nt: TGCAGTGCTAGAGTTCTAGCGGGCTCTCCGAGCACAGATACGCAGTATTTT
CDR3aa: CSARVLAGSPSTDTQYF

j_gene: TRBJ2-1
abundance: .
d_gene: TRBD2
v_gene: TRBV6-1
CDR3nt: TGTGCCAGCAGCGCCATCCCGGGACTAGTAAAGGGTGAGCAGTTCTTC
CDR3aa: CASSAIPGLVKGEQFF

j_gene: TRBJ2-1
abundance: .
d_gene: TRBD2
v_gene: TRBV28
CDR3nt: TGTGCCAGCAGCCCCGGGACTAGCGGGATGATAACCTACGAGCAGTTCTTC
CDR3aa: CASSPGTSGMITYEQFF

j_gene: TRBJ2-5
abundance: .
d_gene: TRBD2
v_gene: TRBV20-1
CDR3nt: TGCAGTGCTAGAGATCACGTGGGAGGGCCTTTAGAGACCCAGTACTTC
CDR3aa: CSARDHVGGPLETQYF

j_gene: TRBJ2-3
abundance: .
d_gene: TRBD1
v_gene: TRBV20-1
CDR3nt: TGCAGTGCTAGCGGGACAGGGGGCACAGGTACGCAGTATTTT
CDR3aa: CSASGTGGTGTQYF

j_gene: TRBJ1-3
abundance: .
d_gene: .
v_gene: TRBV7-2
CDR3nt: TGTGCCAGCAGCCTCTATGACAGTGGGGGGAACACCATATATTTT
CDR3aa: CASSLYDSGGNTIYF

j_gene: TRBJ1-5
abundance: many
d_gene: .
v_gene: TRBV28
CDR3nt: TGTGCCAGCCTGAAAAAAGGGGGGCAGGGAGGCAATCAGCCCCAGCATTTT
CDR3aa: CASLKKGGQGGNQPQHF

j_gene: TRBJ2-1
abundance: once
d_gene: TRBD1
v_gene: TRBV7-3
CDR3nt: TGTGCCAGCAGCCTCGGACAGGGAAGAAACAATGAGCAGTTCTTC
CDR3aa: CASSLGQGRNNEQFF

j_gene: TRBJ2-7
abundance: .
d_gene: TRBD1
v_gene: TRBV2
CDR3nt: TGTGCCAGCAGTAGGAACAGGGGCTGGTCGCGAGAGCAGTACTTC
CDR3aa: CASSRNRGWSREQYF

j_gene: TRBJ2-3
abundance: .
d_gene: .
v_gene: TRBV27
CDR3nt: TGTGCCAGCAGTCTTGCCCGGGTTAGCGGAATTACAGATACGCAGTATTTT
CDR3aa: CASSLARVSGITDTQYF

j_gene: TRBJ1-1
abundance: .
d_gene: .
v_gene: TRBV2
CDR3nt: TGTGCCAGCAGCCCAGACCGGTTCGTTGAAGAAGCTTTCTTT
CDR3aa: CASSPDRFVEEAFF

j_gene: TRBJ1-1
abundance: few
d_gene: .
v_gene: TRBV4-1
CDR3nt: TGCGCCAGCAGCCAAGGGGGACGGTTGAACACTGAAGCTTTCTTT
CDR3aa: CASSQGGRLNTEAFF

j_gene: TRBJ2-1
abundance: .
d_gene: TRBD1
v_gene: TRBV4-2
CDR3nt: TGTGCCAGCAGCCAAGGGAGGAGACAGGGGTTTCAAACAGGGTACAATGAGCAGTTCTTC
CDR3aa: CASSQGRRQGFQTGYNEQFF

j_gene: TRBJ2-3
abundance: .
d_gene: .
v_gene: TRBV6-2/TRBV6-3
CDR3nt: TGTGCCAGCAGCTTTACACTCGGGGGCACAGATACGCAGTATTTT
CDR3aa: CASSFTLGGTDTQYF

j_gene: TRBJ2-3
abundance: many
d_gene: .
v_gene: TRBV7-6
CDR3nt: TGTGCCAGCAGCGGCAGCACAGATACGCAGTATTTT
CDR3aa: CASSGSTDTQYF

j_gene: TRBJ1-1
abundance: .
d_gene: .
v_gene: TRBV19
CDR3nt: TGTGCCAGTAGTACGCTGAACACTGAAGCTTTCTTT
CDR3aa: CASSTLNTEAFF

j_gene: TRBJ2-3
abundance: many
d_gene: TRBD2
v_gene: TRBV6-1
CDR3nt: TGTGCCAGCAGTGCCTTAGCGGGCACGGATACGCAGTATTTT
CDR3aa: CASSALAGTDTQYF

j_gene: TRBJ2-3
abundance: .
d_gene: TRBD1
v_gene: TRBV6-5
CDR3nt: TGTGCCAGCAGAAGGGGGCCCTCAGATACGCAGTATTTT
CDR3aa: CASRRGPSDTQYF

j_gene: TRBJ1-3
abundance: few
d_gene: TRBD1
v_gene: TRBV10-3
CDR3nt: TGTGCCATCAGTCAATCGGGACAGACTATTGGAAACACCATATATTTT
CDR3aa: CAISQSGQTIGNTIYF

j_gene: TRBJ2-7
abundance: .
d_gene: TRBD2
v_gene: TRBV3-1
CDR3nt: TGTGCCAGCAGCCATGTAGGACTAGCGGGGACCTACGAGCAGTACTTC
CDR3aa: CASSHVGLAGTYEQYF

j_gene: TRBJ1-2
abundance: few
d_gene: TRBD1
v_gene: TRBV6-2/TRBV6-3
CDR3nt: TGTGCCAGCAGCCTCCAGACAGGGGAGTATGGCTACACCTTC
CDR3aa: CASSLQTGEYGYTF

j_gene: TRBJ2-5
abundance: few
d_gene: TRBD1
v_gene: TRBV11-1
CDR3nt: TGTGCCAGCAGCTTGTCGTTGGCAGGGGGCATCCAAGAGACCCAGTACTTC
CDR3aa: CASSLSLAGGIQETQYF

j_gene: TRBJ1-2
abundance: .
d_gene: .
v_gene: TRBV29-1
CDR3nt: TGCAGCGTTGATGTACAGGGCGTTTATGGCTACACCTTC
CDR3aa: CSVDVQGVYGYTF

j_gene: TRBJ2-1
abundance: few
d_gene: .
v_gene: TRBV7-9
CDR3nt: TGTGCCAGCAGTTGGACGTACAATGAGCAGTTCTTC
CDR3aa: CASSWTYNEQFF

j_gene: TRBJ2-1
abundance: .
d_gene: TRBD2
v_gene: TRBV5-1
CDR3nt: TGCGCCAGCAGCTTCCTAGCGGGAGGGACCTACAATGAGCAGTTCTTC
CDR3aa: CASSFLAGGTYNEQFF

j_gene: TRBJ2-5
abundance: .
d_gene: TRBD1
v_gene: TRBV19
CDR3nt: TGTGCCAGCGCTACCGACAGGGCTAAAGAGACCCAGTACTTC
CDR3aa: CASATDRAKETQYF

j_gene: TRBJ2-7
abundance: .
d_gene: TRBD2
v_gene: TRBV20-1
CDR3nt: TGCAGTGCTAGTGAGACTAGCGAGAGCGAGCAGTACTTC
CDR3aa: CSASETSESEQYF

j_gene: TRBJ1-2
abundance: .
d_gene: .
v_gene: TRBV12-3/TRBV12-4
CDR3nt: TGTGCCAGCAGGGGGGAGGGCTATGGCTACACCTTC
CDR3aa: CASRGEGYGYTF

j_gene: TRBJ2-3
abundance: .
d_gene: TRBD2
v_gene: TRBV24-1
CDR3nt: TGTGCCACCAGTGATCGATACGGGACTAGAGGCACAGATACGCAGTATTTT
CDR3aa: CATSDRYGTRGTDTQYF

j_gene: TRBJ2-7
abundance: many
d_gene: TRBD1
v_gene: TRBV27
CDR3nt: TGTGCCAGCAGAATGGACAGGCGCTACGAGCAGTACTTC
CDR3aa: CASRMDRRYEQYF

j_gene: TRBJ2-3
abundance: many
d_gene: .
v_gene: TRBV20-1
CDR3nt: TGCAGTGCGAAACTAGGAGGAGATACGCAGTATTTT
CDR3aa: CSAKLGGDTQYF

j_gene: TRBJ2-3
abundance: .
d_gene: .
v_gene: TRBV19
CDR3nt: TGTGCCAGTAGTGTTCCCGGGGAGACAGATACGCAGTATTTT
CDR3aa: CASSVPGETDTQYF

j_gene: TRBJ1-1
abundance: .
d_gene: TRBD1
v_gene: TRBV27
CDR3nt: TGTGCCAGCAGCGTAGCTTCCAGGACAGGCCTCAACACTGAAGCTTTCTTT
CDR3aa: CASSVASRTGLNTEAFF

j_gene: TRBJ2-1
abundance: .
d_gene: .
v_gene: TRBV7-2
CDR3nt: TGTGCCAGCAGCTTACAAAGGGTATACAATGAGAAGTTCTTC
CDR3aa: CASSLQRVYNEKFF

j_gene: TRBJ2-2
abundance: .
d_gene: .
v_gene: TRBV20-1
CDR3nt: TGCAGTACGAGGGCCCAAACCGGGGAGCTGTTTTTT
CDR3aa: CSTRAQTGELFF

j_gene: TRBJ2-1
abundance: .
d_gene: TRBD2
v_gene: TRBV27
CDR3nt: TGTGCCAGCAGTTTTTGGGCTAGCGGTTACAATGAGCAGTTCTTC
CDR3aa: CASSFWASGYNEQFF

j_gene: TRBJ2-1
abundance: .
d_gene: TRBD2
v_gene: TRBV10-3
CDR3nt: TGTGCCATCAGTCATATCCCTCCCGTAGGGACTAACTCCTACAATGAGCAGTTCTTC
CDR3aa: CAISHIPPVGTNSYNEQFF

j_gene: TRBJ2-1
abundance: few
d_gene: .
v_gene: TRBV12-5
CDR3nt: TGTGCTAGTGGATTAGCAGGCCACAATGAGCAGTTCTTC
CDR3aa: CASGLAGHNEQFF

j_gene: TRBJ1-2
abundance: .
d_gene: TRBD1
v_gene: TRBV27
CDR3nt: TGTGCCAGCAGTCCCAGGGGACAGGGCCAATATGACTACACCTTC
CDR3aa: CASSPRGQGQYDYTF

j_gene: TRBJ2-3
abundance: .
d_gene: .
v_gene: TRBV20-1
CDR3nt: TGCAGTGCTAGGGGTCAGGGGAGCACAGATGCGCAGTATTTT
CDR3aa: CSARGQGSTDAQYF

j_gene: TRBJ1-1
abundance: .
d_gene: TRBD1
v_gene: TRBV7-8
CDR3nt: TGTGCCAGCAGCTTTATCTTTTCGGACAGGGATGAAGCTTTCTTT
CDR3aa: CASSFIFSDRDEAFF

j_gene: TRBJ1-1
abundance: few
d_gene: TRBD1
v_gene: TRBV6-1
CDR3nt: TGTGCCAGCAGTATCCAGGGGGCGAACACTGAAGCTTTCTTT
CDR3aa: CASSIQGANTEAFF

j_gene: TRBJ2-3
abundance: few
d_gene: .
v_gene: TRBV7-2
CDR3nt: TGTGCCAGCAGCCTTCTCCGACAGAACACAGATACGCAGTATTTT
CDR3aa: CASSLLRQNTDTQYF

j_gene: TRBJ2-7
abundance: .
d_gene: .
v_gene: TRBV4-2
CDR3nt: TGTGCCAGCGGCCAGGCCGGCGGGACAGACTACGAGCAGTACTTC
CDR3aa: CASGQAGGTDYEQYF

j_gene: TRBJ1-2
abundance: .
d_gene: .
v_gene: TRBV20-1
CDR3nt: TGCAGTGCTAGAGAAACAGCGGTTTACGGTGGCTACACCTTC
CDR3aa: CSARETAVYGGYTF